This T cell receptor (beta chain) is drawn from a study of T cell responses to AZD1222 COVID-19 vaccine. Findings and caveats of the study: Dominant CD4 TCR responses targeted spike regions 160-218 and 743-854.

V was pared by 4 bases and J by 6 bases, with 7 bases between. There are 11 residues in the CDR3. Looked up from germline, CDR1 is LGHDT and CDR2 is YNNKEL (reference sequence). Remarks on this clone: Its antigen remains unknown.

TCRdb's table, derived via immunoSEQ multiplex PCR, lists solely in-frame clones and lacks some. The table records 120,000 or so clones, 80% to 95% of them present only once. This chain connects TRBV3-1 (or the pseudogene TRBV3-2) to TRBJ2-7, with D possibly being TRBD1 (6 bases). This sequence originates from an adult who received the AZD1222 COVID-19 vaccine. The sequencing used peripheral blood, collected 28 days after the second AZD1222 dose. CDR3 amino acids: CASSRGGEQYF. The CDR3 nucleotides read TGTGCCAGCAGCCGAGGGGGCGAGCAGTACTTC.